This is a list of T cell receptor beta chains from one sample in a study of CD8+ T cells in alopecia areata. TCRdb keeps only in-frame clones here, not all; method: immunoSEQ multiplex PCR. The sample yields about 190,000 clones, around 60% seen once. The material sequenced was CD4+ T cells sorted from blood, taken at week 4, from a patient treated with tofacitinib. The receptors originated from a human donor with alopecia areata. Both conserved end residues are part of each CDR3. A D gene is named only where the DNA matches it firmly. Clone sizes are given selectively: once, few, many, or a class where the clone is expanded.

size	D	V	J	DNA	CDR3
-	-	TRBV4-1	TRBJ2-2	TGCGCCAGCAGCCAAGATGGGACGAGACAAACCGGGGAGCTGTTTTTT	CASSQDGTRQTGELFF
-	-	TRBV5-1	TRBJ2-7	TGCGCCAGCAGCACAGGGCCGGAGCAGTACTTC	CASSTGPEQYF
few	-	TRBV29-1	TRBJ1-1	TGCAGCGTTGAAATCGGCACAGGGCTGGCTGAAGCTTTCTTT	CSVEIGTGLAEAFF
-	TRBD1	TRBV30	TRBJ1-5	TGTGCCTGGAGCACAGGGGAATGGAATCAGCCCCAGCATTTT	CAWSTGEWNQPQHF
-	TRBD1	TRBV5-1	TRBJ2-7	TGCGCCAGCAGCTTGTGGGGACAGGGCTACGAGCAGTACTTC	CASSLWGQGYEQYF
few	TRBD1	TRBV25-1	TRBJ2-5	TGTGCCAGCAAGGGGTACAGGGGACAGGATGAGACCCAGTACTTC	CASKGYRGQDETQYF
-	-	TRBV6-5	TRBJ2-5	TGTGCCAGCAGCACCATTGTGGGGACCCAGTACTTC	CASSTIVGTQYF
few	TRBD2	TRBV5-1	TRBJ2-1	TGCGCCAGCAGCTATTCCGGTGCGGGGGATGAGCAGTTCTTC	CASSYSGAGDEQFF
-	TRBD2	TRBV5-1	TRBJ2-3	TGCGCCAGCTATATGATGACTAGCGGGACTAGCACAGATACGCAGTATTTT	CASYMMTSGTSTDTQYF
once	TRBD1	TRBV2	TRBJ1-1	TGTGCCAGAACGACAGGGAGGGCTGAAGCTTTCTTT	CARTTGRAEAFF
-	-	TRBV4-1	TRBJ1-1	TGCGCCAGCAGCCGTGGAATGGGAGGGACGGGCACTGAAGCTTTCTTT	CASSRGMGGTGTEAFF
-	-	TRBV6-5	TRBJ2-1	TGTGCCAGCAGTTCTCCCTCCCGCTCTCAGTTCTTC	CASSSPSRSQFF
-	-	TRBV30	TRBJ2-7	TGTGCCTGGAGCGTTCAGGGCAACTTCTCCTACGAGCAGTACTTC	CAWSVQGNFSYEQYF
-	-	TRBV29-1	TRBJ1-3	TGCAGCGTTGTAACTGGCGCTCACTCTGGAAACACCATATATTTT	CSVVTGAHSGNTIYF
-	-	TRBV29-1	TRBJ2-5	TGCAGCGTTGACGAGGGAGGAGGAAGGGAGACCCAGTACTTC	CSVDEGGGRETQYF
-	-	TRBV5-1	TRBJ1-2	TGCGCCAGCAGCTTGGACAGGGCGGGTGGCTACACCTTC	CASSLDRAGGYTF
-	-	TRBV30	TRBJ2-2	TGTGCCTGGAGTCTCGGAGTGACGAACACCGGGGAGCTGTTTTTT	CAWSLGVTNTGELFF
-	-	TRBV5-1	TRBJ2-7	TGCGCCAGCAGCTTGGCGGTTAGCGGACCCTACGAGCAGTACTTC	CASSLAVSGPYEQYF
-	TRBD1	TRBV9	TRBJ1-1	TGTGCCAGCAGCGTAGGGCGGACAGGCCCCCAAGCTTTCTTT	CASSVGRTGPQAFF
-	-	TRBV19	TRBJ1-2	TGTGCCAGCCGTCTCGGGGGGCCGAATGATGGCTACACCTTC	CASRLGGPNDGYTF
-	TRBD2	TRBV2	TRBJ2-2	TGTGCCAGCAAACGGGAGGCCCCGTCCGGGGAGCTGTTTTTT	CASKREAPSGELFF
-	TRBD1	TRBV30	TRBJ1-1	TGTGCCTGGGCAGGGGGCGCAGGCACTGAAGCTTTCTTT	CAWAGGAGTEAFF
-	-	TRBV29-1	TRBJ2-1	TGCAGCGTGGTTACGCGGAACTCCTACAATGAGCAGTTCTTC	CSVVTRNSYNEQFF
few	TRBD2	TRBV6-5	TRBJ2-3	TGTGCCAGCAGATTTAGCGGGAGGAGCACAGATACGCAGTATTTT	CASRFSGRSTDTQYF
few	-	TRBV5-4	TRBJ1-1	TGTGCCAGCAGCCTGGGGAGCGACACTGAAGCTTTCTTT	CASSLGSDTEAFF
-	-	TRBV30	TRBJ2-2	TGTGCCTGGAACCGTAAGGACACCGGGGAGCTGTTTTTT	CAWNRKDTGELFF
-	TRBD1	TRBV29-1	TRBJ2-7	TGCAGCGCTCAACTCCGGGACAGCACCTACGAGCAGTACTTC	CSAQLRDSTYEQYF
-	-	TRBV7-9	TRBJ2-3	TGTGCCAGCAGCTACTTGGCCTCAGGGTCAGATACGCAGTATTTT	CASSYLASGSDTQYF
-	-	TRBV7-9	TRBJ2-3	TGTGCCAGCATCCCAACTGCGGCGCCCAATACGCAGTATTTT	CASIPTAAPNTQYF